This TCR beta chain was recovered during a study of blood T cell repertoires in COVID-19. On the study more broadly: The samples span acute and convalescent COVID-19 from the United States, Italy and Spain. The analysed material was cDNA or gDNA that came from T cells, B-cell-depleted T cells, or PBMCs.

In the study's own analysis: Amplifying reference gene primers gave estimates of nucleated cell counts. Method: immunoSEQ multiplex PCR; TCRdb's copy keeps in-frame clones and lacks some. D and trimming come from the DNA, and the V and J calls and clone size come from that table. Among under 400,000 clones listed, roughly 90% were seen once. Enrollment of patients from Seattle took place during active infection, with longitudinal follow-up. This CDR3 spans 16 amino acids. From germline, CDR1 is KGHSH and CDR2 LQKENI. The V segment lost 6 bases and the J segment 0 bases; nucleotides outside the gene matches: 9.

This TCR derives from a woman aged 55-69 years with COVID-19, enrolled during active disease. V gene TRBV18 combines with J gene TRBJ2-3, with TRBD1 matching over 7 bases. The specimen was peripheral blood. The chain's CDR3 is CASSLGTALSTDTQYF. The CDR3 DNA reads TGTGCCAGCTCGCTAGGGACAGCGCTTAGCACAGATACGCAGTATTTT. Full variable domain (remainder filled in from reference TRBV18 and TRBJ2-3): NAGVMQNPRHLVRRRGQEARLRCSPMKGHSHVYWYRQLPEEGLKFMVYLQKENIIDESGMPKERFSAEFPKEGPSILRIQQVVRGDSAAYFCASSLGTALSTDTQYFGPGTRLTVL.